What follows are 24 T cell receptor beta chains derived from one specimen sequenced in a study of beta chain features in type 1 diabetes (dated by TCRdb to the late 2010s). Library preparation used the immunoSEQ multiplex PCR assay. The entire isolated RNA was reverse transcribed using the High Capacity cDNA Reverse Transcription Kit, and thus expressed TCRB transcripts were sequenced. TCRdb limited this immuneACCESS table to in-frame rearrangements with V and J called. A share of clones is missing; checked studies link under half to unresolved V genes, and the rest is unexplained. The sample has 900,000 or so clones on record, about a sixth of them singletons. The ten top clones hold 0.02% to 0.03% of the sample. The sequencing input was naive CD4+ T cells from blood. What the cell subset or site label conveys for this sample: true naive CD4+ T cells. These receptors were taken from a young woman in good health.

A few counts support this clone. The chain is built from TRBV15 and TRBJ1-2; 10 positions match TRBD1. The germline V gene has CDR1 LNHNV and CDR2 YYDKDF (reference sequence). The CDR3 length is 15 residues. Trimming cost V 5 bases and J 7 bases; bases outside gene matches: 10. CDR3 in amino acids: CATSRDRGLFSGYTF. The CDR3 coding sequence is TGTGCCACCAGCCGGGACAGGGGATTGTTCTCTGGCTACACCTTC.

The chain links TRBV28 to TRBJ1-5; D uncertain. V was cut by 3 bases and J by 3 bases, with 15 bases left in between. The CDR3 sequence is 16 residues long. CDR1 MDHEN and CDR2 SYDVKM come from the germline V gene. The CDR3 protein is CASSFRARGHNQPQHF. The CDR3 DNA sequence: TGTGCCAGCAGTTTTAGGGCCCGCGGCCACAATCAGCCCCAGCATTTT.

This clone has only a few counts. This chain links TRBV5-1 with TRBJ2-1; D uncertain. Germline V CDR1 and CDR2: SGHRS, YFSETQ. This CDR3 is built from 11 residues. Between the trimmed V and J ends, which lost 4 bases and 7 bases, there was a span of 6 bases. The CDR3: CASSQQNEQFF. The CDR3 DNA sequence: TGCGCCAGCAGCCAGCAGAATGAGCAGTTCTTC.

This clone has only a few counts. The CDR3 loop is CASSLALAVYEQYF. The DNA of the CDR3 is TGTGCCAGCAGCTTAGCGTTAGCGGTATACGAGCAGTACTTC. V is TRBV13 and J is TRBJ2-7, with a possible D match to TRBD2 (6 bases). The CDR3 sequence is 14 residues long. Germline CDR1 reads PRHDT; CDR2 reads FYEKMQ (reference sequence). Trimming cost V 1 base and J 4 bases, with 11 bases left between them.

This clone turned up a few times. V usage is TRBV7-8 and J usage is TRBJ2-7; 11 positions agree with TRBD1. Unmatched junction bases numbered 12, after V lost 4 bases and J lost 4 bases. The length of the CDR3 is 17 residues. From germline, CDR1 is SGHVS and CDR2 FQNEAQ. The CDR3 coding sequence is TGTGCCAGCAGCTACGGGACAGGGGGAACACGCGGTTACGAGCAGTACTTC. Protein: CASSYGTGGTRGYEQYF.

J is TRBJ1-4 and V is TRBV28; 7 bases match TRBD1. Germline trimming cut 8 bases from V and 10 bases from J; bases unmatched to any gene: 25. Per the germline V gene, CDR1 is MDHEN and CDR2 is SYDVKM. This CDR3 is built from 18 residues. CDR3 sequence: CASFPDTLITGVLGKLFF. The CDR3, as DNA: TGTGCCAGCTTTCCGGATACCCTGATCACAGGGGTCTTGGGAAAACTGTTTTTT.

This clone was recorded a few times. This rearrangement joins TRBV2 to TRBJ2-3; 11 positions agree with TRBD2. The junction had 1 base not matched to a gene; V was cut back by 4 bases and J by 4 bases. CDR3 size: 14 residues. In germline, CDR1 is SNHLY, CDR2 FYNNEI. CDR3 bases: TGTGCCAGCAGTGCTAGCGGGAGGTCAGATACGCAGTATTTT. Translated: CASSASGRSDTQYF.

About this clone itself: The junction departs from the called germline gene at one end, perhaps through a read error. The V gene is TRBV7-7, the J gene TRBJ2-1, with TRBD2 matching 8 bases. The CDR3 totals 15 residues. CDR1 and CDR2 from the germline V gene are SSHAT and FNYEAQ (reference sequence). DNA of the CDR3: TGTGCTAGCAGCGCCCTTAGCGGGACGTACAATGAGCAGTTCTTC. Its translation: CASSALSGTYNEQFF.

The sample holds a few counts of this clone. This rearrangement joins TRBV5-1 to TRBJ2-2; TRBD2 is a possible D gene (6 bases). Germline assignment: CDR1 SGHRS and CDR2 YFSETQ. CDR3 length: 17 residues. Trimming shortened V by 4 bases and J by 4 bases, and 20 bases separated the two germline ends. In nucleotides, the CDR3 is TGCGCCAGCAGCGTTCTATCTCTAGCGTCGGGCACCGGGGAGCTGTTTTTT. It is translated as CASSVLSLASGTGELFF. The full variable domain, completed using reference TRBV5-1 and TRBJ2-2, is KAGVTQTPRYLIKTRGQQVTLSCSPISGHRSVSWYQQTPGQGLQFLFEYFSETQRNKGNFPGRFSGRQFSNSRSEMNVSTLELGDSALYLCASSVLSLASGTGELFFGEGSRLTVL.

The chain joins TRBV6-1 to TRBJ2-5; the match to TRBD2 covers 10 bases. The CDR3 sequence is 16 residues long. Germline-derived CDR1 and CDR2 are MNHNS and SASEGT. The ends lost 0 bases at V and 3 bases at J; junction bases unmatched: 4. In nucleotides, the CDR3 is TGTGCCAGCAGTGAAGCCCTAGCGGGAGTAAAAGAGACCCAGTACTTC. It encodes CASSEALAGVKETQYF.

The chain carries TRBV6-1 and TRBJ2-5; 7 nucleotides align to TRBD2. The CDR3 length is 13 residues. CDR1 is MNHNS, CDR2 SASEGT, per germline. J was trimmed by 5 bases and V by 7 bases; bases with no gene match: 7. CDR3 coding DNA: TGTGCCAGCACGTGGGAGGGTAGGGAGACCCAGTACTTC. Encoded protein: CASTWEGRETQYF.

The chain employs TRBV4-3 and TRBJ2-7, with D possibly being TRBD2 (5 bases). Looked up from germline, CDR1 is LGHNA and CDR2 is YSLEER. The CDR3 runs 17 residues. V was cut by 1 base and J by 5 bases, with 21 bases left in between. CDR3 sequence: CASSQGVMGVISNEQYF. CDR3 coding DNA: TGCGCCAGCAGCCAAGGGGTAATGGGAGTTATAAGCAACGAGCAGTACTTC.

CDR3: CASSHLAGTTDTQYF. The CDR3 DNA is TGTGCCAGCAGTCATTTAGCGGGGACCACAGATACGCAGTATTTT. This chain joins TRBV27 and TRBJ2-3, with 8 bases that match TRBD2. The CDR3 consists of 15 residues. The V gene end was trimmed by 5 bases and the J gene end by 2 bases; junction bases not matched to a gene: 6. CDR1 MNHEY and CDR2 SMNVEV come from the germline V gene (reference sequence).

This chain links TRBV5-4 with TRBJ2-7, with unresolved D. The CDR3 contains 13 residues. The ends were cut back, 0 bases at V and 2 bases at J, with 6 bases in the middle. Germline V lookup: CDR1 SGHNT, CDR2 YYREEE (reference sequence). CDR3 in amino acids: CASSLVDTYEQYF. The DNA for the CDR3 is TGTGCCAGCAGCTTGGTGGATACCTACGAGCAGTACTTC.

V is TRBV11-2 and J is TRBJ2-1; possible D gene TRBD2, 6 bases. The CDR3 length is 17 residues. The V end lost 3 bases, the J end lost 10 bases, and 25 bases lay between the germline ends. Germline V CDR1 and CDR2: SGHAT, FQNNGV. Here the CDR3 DNA reads TGTGCCAGCAGCTTGGGTAGACTAGGAGGTCCCCATAGCGAGCAGTTCTTC. It translates to CASSLGRLGGPHSEQFF.

This clone was picked up many times. V usage is TRBV14 and J usage is TRBJ1-2; 7 bases are shared with TRBD1. The CDR3 runs 14 residues. Germline loops: CDR1 SGHDN, CDR2 FVKESK. Germline trimming cut 3 bases from V and 4 bases from J; bases unmatched to any gene: 5. This CDR3 reads CASSQTGRSYGYTF. CDR3 nucleotides: TGTGCCAGCAGCCAGACAGGGAGGAGCTATGGCTACACCTTC.

The rearrangement links TRBV18 to TRBJ2-3; 8 bases are shared with TRBD1. V lost 3 bases to trimming and J lost 3 bases; unmatched junction nucleotides: 8. Germline CDR1 and CDR2: KGHSH and LQKENI. The CDR3 is 16 residues long. CDR3 bases: TGTGCCAGCTCACCCCGGACAGGGAGGTCGACAGATACGCAGTATTTT. The encoded protein is CASSPRTGRSTDTQYF.

This clone was seen a handful of times. The chain recombines TRBV25-1 with TRBJ2-7; 8 bases match TRBD2. J was trimmed by 6 bases and V by 7 bases; bases with no gene match: 23. The germline V gene encodes CDR1 MGHDK and CDR2 SYGVNS. There are 18 residues in the CDR3. For the CDR3, the DNA is TGTGCCAGCATCCTAGAAGGGACTAGGTCGCAGGCTCTCGGCGAGCAGTACTTC. Translation: CASILEGTRSQALGEQYF.

This clone turned up a few times. The chain has TRBV27 and TRBJ2-7; 12 bases agree with TRBD1. J lost 5 bases, V lost 5 bases, and 10 bases had no gene match. This CDR3 comprises 16 residues. The germline V gene has CDR1 MNHEY and CDR2 SMNVEV (reference sequence). CDR3 bases: TGTGCCAGCAGTCTTACTCCGGGACAGGGGGCCCACGAGCAGTACTTC. Its translation is CASSLTPGQGAHEQYF.

This clone was counted only a few times. The chain joins TRBV11-2 to TRBJ2-1; D remains unclear. The germline CDR1 and CDR2 sequences are SGHAT and FQNNGV. CDR3 length: 15 amino acids. The V end was cut by 8 bases, the J end by 8 bases, with 22 bases between. The CDR3 coding sequence is TGTGCCAGCCCCTTTGGCCCAAAGCTTCGCGATGAGCAGTTCTTC. Translating it yields CASPFGPKLRDEQFF.

This chain uses TRBV27 with TRBJ2-7, with 10 bases lining up with TRBD2. The trim removed 9 bases at V and 7 bases at J, leaving 27 bases unmatched. This CDR3 contains 19 residues. Looked up from germline, CDR1 is MNHEY and CDR2 is SMNVEV (reference sequence). The CDR3 bases are TGTGCCAGTGGGTCTAAAGCGGGAGGGCCCGTCGGGCTACTGGGGGAGCAGTACTTC. It specifies CASGSKAGGPVGLLGEQYF.

This chain joins TRBV6-6 and TRBJ1-4; D not certain. Germline V CDR1 and CDR2: MNHNY, SVGAGI (reference sequence). CDR3 size: 13 residues. V lost 5 bases and J lost 2, with 6 bases in between. The CDR3 DNA reads TGTGCCAGCAGTCCCGACACTAATGAAAAACTGTTTTTT. Protein: CASSPDTNEKLFF.

The chain joins TRBV25-1 to TRBJ2-7; TRBD1 aligns across 8 bases. The CDR3 has 16 residues. Trimming cost V 10 bases and J 11 bases; bases outside gene matches: 25. Germline loops: CDR1 MGHDK, CDR2 SYGVNS. The CDR3 DNA sequence: TGTGCCACCTCCCACCTCCGGGACAGGACCTTCAGTTGGGAGTACTTC. The encoded protein is CATSHLRDRTFSWEYF.

The chain combines TRBV6-1 with TRBJ2-5, with D possibly TRBD2 on 6 matching bases. There are 14 residues in the CDR3. The germline V and J ends were trimmed by 2 bases and 5 bases, with 12 bases remaining between them. The germline CDR1 and CDR2 sequences are MNHNS and SASEGT. The CDR3 coding sequence is TGTGCCAGCAGTGAACGGGACTCGTTGGAGACCCAGTACTTC. Its translation: CASSERDSLETQYF.